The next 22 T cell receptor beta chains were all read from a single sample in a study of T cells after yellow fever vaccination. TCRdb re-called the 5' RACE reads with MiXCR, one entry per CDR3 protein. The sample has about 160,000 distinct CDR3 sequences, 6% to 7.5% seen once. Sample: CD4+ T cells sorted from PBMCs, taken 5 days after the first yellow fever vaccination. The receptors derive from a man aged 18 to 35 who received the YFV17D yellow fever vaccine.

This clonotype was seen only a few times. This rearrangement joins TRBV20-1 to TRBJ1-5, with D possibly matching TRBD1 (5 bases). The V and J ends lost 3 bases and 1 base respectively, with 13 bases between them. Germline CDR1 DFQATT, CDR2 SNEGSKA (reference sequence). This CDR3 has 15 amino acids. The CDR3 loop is CSASVQWGSNQPQHF. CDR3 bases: TGCAGTGCTAGTGTCCAGTGGGGGAGCAATCAGCCCCAGCATTTT.

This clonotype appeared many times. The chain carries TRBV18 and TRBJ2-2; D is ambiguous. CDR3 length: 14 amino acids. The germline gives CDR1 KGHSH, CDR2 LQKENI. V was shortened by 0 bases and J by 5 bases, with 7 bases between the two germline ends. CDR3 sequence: CASSPPGWTGELFF. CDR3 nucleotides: TGTGCCAGCTCACCACCAGGGTGGACCGGGGAGCTGTTTTTT.

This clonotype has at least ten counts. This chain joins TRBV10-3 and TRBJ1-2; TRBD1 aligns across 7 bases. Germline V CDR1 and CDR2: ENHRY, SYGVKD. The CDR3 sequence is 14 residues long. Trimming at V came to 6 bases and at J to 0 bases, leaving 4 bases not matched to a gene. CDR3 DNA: TGTGCCATCAGCCCAGACAGGGCTAACTATGGCTACACCTTC. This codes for CAISPDRANYGYTF.

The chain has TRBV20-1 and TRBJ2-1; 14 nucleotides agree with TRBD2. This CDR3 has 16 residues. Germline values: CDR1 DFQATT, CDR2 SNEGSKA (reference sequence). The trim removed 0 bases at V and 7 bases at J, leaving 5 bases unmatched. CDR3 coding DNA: TGCAGTGCTAGAGACCCGACTAGCGGGGGGGGTAATGAGCAGTTCTTC. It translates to CSARDPTSGGGNEQFF.

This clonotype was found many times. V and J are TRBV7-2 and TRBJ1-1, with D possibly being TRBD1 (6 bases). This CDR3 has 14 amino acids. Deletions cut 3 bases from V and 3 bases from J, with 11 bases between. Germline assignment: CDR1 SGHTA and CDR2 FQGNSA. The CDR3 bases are TGTGCCAGCAGCTTTTGGGGGCTTGACACTGAAGCTTTCTTT. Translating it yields CASSFWGLDTEAFF. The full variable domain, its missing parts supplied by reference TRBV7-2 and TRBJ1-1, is GAGVSQSPSNKVTEKGKDVELRCDPISGHTALYWYRQSLGQGLEFLIYFQGNSAPDKSGLPSDRFSAERTGGSVSTLTIQRTQQEDSAVYLCASSFWGLDTEAFFGQGTRLTVV.

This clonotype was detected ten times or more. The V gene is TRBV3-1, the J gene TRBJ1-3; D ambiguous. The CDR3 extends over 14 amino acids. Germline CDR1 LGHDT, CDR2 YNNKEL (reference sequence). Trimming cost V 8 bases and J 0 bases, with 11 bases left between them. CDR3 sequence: CASSPSHSGNTIYF. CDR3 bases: TGTGCCAGCTCCCCGTCCCACTCTGGAAACACCATATATTTT.

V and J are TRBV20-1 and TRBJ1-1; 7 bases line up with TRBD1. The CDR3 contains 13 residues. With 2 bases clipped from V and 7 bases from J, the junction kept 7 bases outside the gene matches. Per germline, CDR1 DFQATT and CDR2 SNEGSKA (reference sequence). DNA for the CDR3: TGCAGTGCTAGAAGGGGACAGCTAGGTGAAGCTTTCTTT. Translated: CSARRGQLGEAFF.

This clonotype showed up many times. The CDR3 is CASSLLGQGNSEQYF. CDR3 coding DNA: TGTGCCAGCAGTTTACTGGGACAGGGTAACAGCGAGCAGTACTTC. The chain joins TRBV27 to TRBJ2-7; TRBD1 matches 9 bases. Germline V CDR1 and CDR2: MNHEY, SMNVEV (reference sequence). This CDR3 spans 15 amino acids. Trimming took 2 bases from V and 6 from J; bases not matched to a gene: 8.

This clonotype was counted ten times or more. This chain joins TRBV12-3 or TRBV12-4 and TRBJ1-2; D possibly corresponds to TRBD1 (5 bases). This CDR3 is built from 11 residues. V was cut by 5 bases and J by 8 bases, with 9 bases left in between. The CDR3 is CASSGGGGYTF. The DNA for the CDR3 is TGTGCCAGCAGTGGGGGTGGGGGCTACACCTTC.

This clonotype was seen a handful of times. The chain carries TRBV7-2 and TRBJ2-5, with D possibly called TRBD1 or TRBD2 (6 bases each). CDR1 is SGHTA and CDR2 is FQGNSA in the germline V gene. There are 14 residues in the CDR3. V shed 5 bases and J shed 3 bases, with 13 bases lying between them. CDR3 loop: CASSEGGSKETQYF. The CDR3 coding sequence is TGTGCCAGCAGCGAGGGGGGCTCAAAAGAGACCCAGTACTTC.

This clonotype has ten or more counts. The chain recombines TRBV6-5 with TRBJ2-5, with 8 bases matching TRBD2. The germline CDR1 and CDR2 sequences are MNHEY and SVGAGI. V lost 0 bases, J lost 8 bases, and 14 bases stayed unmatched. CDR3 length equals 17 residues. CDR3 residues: CASSYSLRGGRSETQYF. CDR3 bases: TGTGCCAGCAGTTACTCGCTTCGGGGGGGCCGGTCCGAAACCCAGTACTTC.

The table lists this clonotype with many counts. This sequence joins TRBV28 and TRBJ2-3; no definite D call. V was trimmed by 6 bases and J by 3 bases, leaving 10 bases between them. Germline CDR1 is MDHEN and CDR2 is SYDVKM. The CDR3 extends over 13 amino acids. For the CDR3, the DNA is TGTGCCAGCAGCACCGCCCGAACAGATACGCAGTATTTT. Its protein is CASSTARTDTQYF.

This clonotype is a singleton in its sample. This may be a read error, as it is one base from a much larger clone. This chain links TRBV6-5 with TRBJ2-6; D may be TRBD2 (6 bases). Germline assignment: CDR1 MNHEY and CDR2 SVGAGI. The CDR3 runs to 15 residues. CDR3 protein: CASSYVGTGSNVLTF. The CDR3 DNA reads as TGTGCCAGCAGTTACGTGGGGACTGGGTCCAACGTCCTGACTTTC.

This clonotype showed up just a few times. The CDR3 sequence: CASTYGGFANTGELFF. The DNA for the CDR3 is TGTGCCAGCACCTACGGTGGGTTCGCGAACACCGGGGAGCTGTTTTTT. The genes are TRBV6-2 or TRBV6-3 and TRBJ2-2; no definite D call. The V gene lost 7 bases and the J gene lost 0 bases, with 15 bases spanning the gap. The CDR3 runs to 16 residues. Germline V gene sequence: CDR1 MNHEY, CDR2 SVGEGT.

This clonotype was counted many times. CDR3 in amino acids: CASSSRTDSYEQYF. Written as DNA, the CDR3 is TGCGCCAGCAGTTCCCGGACAGACTCCTACGAGCAGTACTTC. The genes are TRBV10-2 and TRBJ2-7; D possibly corresponds to TRBD1 (6 bases). The CDR3 is made up of 14 amino acids. CDR1 and CDR2 (germline): WSHSY, SAAADI. V gave up 5 bases and J gave up 0 bases, with 11 bases separating them.

The CDR3 DNA follows: TGTGCCAGCAGCCGTGGAGGGTCTAATGAAAAACTGTTTTTT. Protein sequence: CASSRGGSNEKLFF. The rearrangement joins TRBV7-2 to TRBJ1-4, with D uncertain. Germline assignment: CDR1 SGHTA and CDR2 FQGNSA. Trimming removed 5 bases from V and 3 bases from J, with 10 bases in between. This CDR3 spans 14 amino acids.

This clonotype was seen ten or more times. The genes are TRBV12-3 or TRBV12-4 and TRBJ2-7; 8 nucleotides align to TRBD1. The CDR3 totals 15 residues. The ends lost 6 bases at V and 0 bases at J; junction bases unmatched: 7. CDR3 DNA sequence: TGTGCCAGCAGGCGGACAGGGAGGAGCTCCTACGAGCAGTACTTC. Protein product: CASRRTGRSSYEQYF.

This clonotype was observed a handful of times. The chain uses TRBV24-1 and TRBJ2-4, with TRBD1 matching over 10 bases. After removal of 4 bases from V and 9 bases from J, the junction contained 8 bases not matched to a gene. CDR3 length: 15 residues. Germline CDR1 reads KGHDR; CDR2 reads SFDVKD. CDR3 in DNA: TGTGCCACCAGTGACCAGGGACAGGGGAAGGGCATTCAGTACTTC. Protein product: CATSDQGQGKGIQYF.

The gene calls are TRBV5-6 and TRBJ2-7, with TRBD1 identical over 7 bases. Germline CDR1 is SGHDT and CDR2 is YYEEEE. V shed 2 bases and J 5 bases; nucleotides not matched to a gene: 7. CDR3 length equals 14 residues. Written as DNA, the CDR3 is TGTGCCAGCAGCTTTCCAGACAGGGACCACGAGCAGTACGTC. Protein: CASSFPDRDHEQYV.

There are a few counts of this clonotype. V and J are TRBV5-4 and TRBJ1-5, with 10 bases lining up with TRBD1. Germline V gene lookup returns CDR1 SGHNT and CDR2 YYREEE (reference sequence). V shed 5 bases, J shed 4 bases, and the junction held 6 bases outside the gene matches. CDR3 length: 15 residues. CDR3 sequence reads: CASSSDRGANQPQHF. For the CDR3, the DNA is TGTGCCAGCAGTTCGGACAGGGGGGCGAATCAGCCCCAGCATTTT.

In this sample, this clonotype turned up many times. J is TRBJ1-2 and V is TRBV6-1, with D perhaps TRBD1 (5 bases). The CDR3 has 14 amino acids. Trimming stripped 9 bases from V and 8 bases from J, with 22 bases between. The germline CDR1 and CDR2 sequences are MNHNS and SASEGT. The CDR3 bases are TGTGCCAGTCAGCCGGGACCGACCGTGTTAGGCTACACCTTC. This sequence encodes CASQPGPTVLGYTF.

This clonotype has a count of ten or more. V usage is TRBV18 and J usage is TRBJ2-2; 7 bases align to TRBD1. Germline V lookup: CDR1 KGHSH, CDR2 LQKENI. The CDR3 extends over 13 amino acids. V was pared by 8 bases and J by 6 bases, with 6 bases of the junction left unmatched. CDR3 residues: CASSPQGAGELFF. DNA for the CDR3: TGTGCCAGCAGCCCTCAGGGGGCCGGGGAGCTGTTTTTT.